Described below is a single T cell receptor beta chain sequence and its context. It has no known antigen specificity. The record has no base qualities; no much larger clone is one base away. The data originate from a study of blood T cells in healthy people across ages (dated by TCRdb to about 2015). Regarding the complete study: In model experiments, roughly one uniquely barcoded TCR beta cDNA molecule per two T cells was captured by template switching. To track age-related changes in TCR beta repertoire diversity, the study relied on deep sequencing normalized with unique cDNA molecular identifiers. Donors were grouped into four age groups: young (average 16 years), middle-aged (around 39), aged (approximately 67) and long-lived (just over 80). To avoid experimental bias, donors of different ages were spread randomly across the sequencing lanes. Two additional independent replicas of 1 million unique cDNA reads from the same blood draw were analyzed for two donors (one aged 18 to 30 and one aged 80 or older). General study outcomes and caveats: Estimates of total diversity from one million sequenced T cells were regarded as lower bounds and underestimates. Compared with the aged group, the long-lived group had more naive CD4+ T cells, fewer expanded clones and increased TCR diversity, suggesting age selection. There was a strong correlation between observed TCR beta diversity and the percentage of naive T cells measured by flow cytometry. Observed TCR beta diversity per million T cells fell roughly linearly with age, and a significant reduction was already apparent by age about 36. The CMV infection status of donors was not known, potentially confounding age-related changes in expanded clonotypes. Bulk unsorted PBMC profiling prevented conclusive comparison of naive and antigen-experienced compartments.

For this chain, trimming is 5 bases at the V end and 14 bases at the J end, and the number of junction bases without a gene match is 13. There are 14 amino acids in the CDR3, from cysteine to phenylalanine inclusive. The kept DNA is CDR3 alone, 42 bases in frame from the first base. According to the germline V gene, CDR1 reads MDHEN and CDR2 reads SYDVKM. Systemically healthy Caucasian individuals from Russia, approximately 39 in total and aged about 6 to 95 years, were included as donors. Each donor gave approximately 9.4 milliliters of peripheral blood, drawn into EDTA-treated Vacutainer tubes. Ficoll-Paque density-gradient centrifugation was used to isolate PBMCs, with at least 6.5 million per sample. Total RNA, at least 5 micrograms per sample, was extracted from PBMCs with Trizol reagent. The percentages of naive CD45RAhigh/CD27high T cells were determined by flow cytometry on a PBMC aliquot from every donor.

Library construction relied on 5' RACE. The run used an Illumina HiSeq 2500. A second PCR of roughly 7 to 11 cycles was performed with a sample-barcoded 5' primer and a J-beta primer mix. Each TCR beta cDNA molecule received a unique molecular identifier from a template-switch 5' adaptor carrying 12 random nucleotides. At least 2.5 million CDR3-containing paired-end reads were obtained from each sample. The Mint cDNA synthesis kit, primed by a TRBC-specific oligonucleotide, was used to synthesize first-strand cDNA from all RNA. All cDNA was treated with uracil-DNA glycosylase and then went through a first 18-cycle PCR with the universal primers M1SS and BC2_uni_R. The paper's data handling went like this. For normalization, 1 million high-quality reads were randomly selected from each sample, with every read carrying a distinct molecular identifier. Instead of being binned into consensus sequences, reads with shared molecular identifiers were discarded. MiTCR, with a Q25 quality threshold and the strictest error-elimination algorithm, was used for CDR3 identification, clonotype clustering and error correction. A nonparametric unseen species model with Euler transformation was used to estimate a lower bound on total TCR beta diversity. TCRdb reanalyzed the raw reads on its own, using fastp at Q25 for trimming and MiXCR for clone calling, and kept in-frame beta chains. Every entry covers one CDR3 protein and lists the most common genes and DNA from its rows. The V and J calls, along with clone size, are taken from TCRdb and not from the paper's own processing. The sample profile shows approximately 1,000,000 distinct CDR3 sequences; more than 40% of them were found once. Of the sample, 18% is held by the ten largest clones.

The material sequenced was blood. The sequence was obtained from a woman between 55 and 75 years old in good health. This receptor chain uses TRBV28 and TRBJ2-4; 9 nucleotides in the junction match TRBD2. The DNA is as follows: TGTGCCAGCAGTCCCAGGTTAACTAGCGGGCCAGAGTACTTC. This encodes CASSPRLTSGPEYF.